Each of the 20 T cell receptor beta chains below was sequenced from the same sample in a study of blood T cell repertoires in COVID-19. Clones were read by immunoSEQ multiplex PCR, and TCRdb kept only the in-frame ones, dropping some. The sample shows around 100,000 clones, roughly 91% of them seen only once. Specimen: peripheral blood. Receptors originate from a human donor in a cohort sampled during active COVID-19.

The chain combines TRBV6-5 with TRBJ2-1; 11 bases are shared with TRBD2. With 6 bases clipped from V and 4 bases from J, the junction kept 5 bases outside the gene matches. CDR1 is MNHEY, CDR2 SVGAGI, per germline. The CDR3 length is 15 residues. The CDR3 DNA reads TGTGCCAGCAGGGTTAGCGGGAGGGGTTACAATGAGCAGTTCTTC. As protein: CASRVSGRGYNEQFF.

This rearrangement joins TRBV5-6 to TRBJ1-1; D gene unclear. The V and J ends lost 4 bases and 2 bases respectively, with 9 bases between them. The CDR3 length is 13 residues. Germline CDR1 and CDR2: SGHDT and YYEEEE. The CDR3 loop is CASSLNLNTEAFF. DNA for the CDR3: TGTGCCAGCAGCCTAAATCTTAACACTGAAGCTTTCTTT.

In this sample, this clone turned up once. The genes are TRBV4-1 and TRBJ1-1; 8 positions agree with TRBD1. Germline CDR1 MGHRA, CDR2 YSYEKL. The CDR3 is 15 amino acids. After removal of 4 bases from V and 2 bases from J, the junction contained 6 bases not matched to a gene. The CDR3, as DNA: TGCGCCAGCAGCCCGTCCGGGACAGGAAACACTGAAGCTTTCTTT. Residues: CASSPSGTGNTEAFF.

The chain joins TRBV4-1 to TRBJ1-4, with D tentatively TRBD1 (5 bases). The germline CDR1 and CDR2 sequences are MGHRA and YSYEKL. The V and J ends lost 6 bases and 6 bases respectively, with 11 bases between them. This CDR3 has 13 residues. The CDR3 DNA reads TGCGCCAGCAGGTCTGGGGCGGATGAAAAACTGTTTTTT. This translates into CASRSGADEKLFF.

The chain employs TRBV5-1 and TRBJ1-1; D not resolved. This CDR3 contains 13 residues. The germline V and J ends were trimmed by 3 bases and 4 bases, with 10 bases remaining between them. Germline values: CDR1 SGHRS, CDR2 YFSETQ. The chain's CDR3 is CASSSRTGTEAFF. The CDR3 nucleotides are TGCGCCAGCAGCTCTAGAACGGGCACTGAAGCTTTCTTT.

V gene TRBV4-2 combines with J gene TRBJ2-7, with 7 bases matching TRBD1. CDR1 and CDR2 (germline): LGHNA, YNFKEQ. The CDR3 runs to 16 residues. V lost 3 bases to trimming and J lost 6 bases; unmatched junction nucleotides: 14. The CDR3 nucleotides read TGTGCCAGCAGCCAGGAACTTGCAGGGGGTTGGGGCGAGCAGTACTTC. This encodes CASSQELAGGWGEQYF.

The CDR3 region is CASSLGGGQFF. In nucleotides, the CDR3 is TGTGCCAGCAGCTTAGGCGGGGGGCAGTTCTTC. This chain connects TRBV11-2 to TRBJ2-1, with 7 bases fitting TRBD2. V shed 1 base, J shed 12 bases, and the junction held 0 bases outside the gene matches. The germline V gene encodes CDR1 SGHAT and CDR2 FQNNGV. The CDR3 has 11 amino acids. The whole variable domain, filled in from reference TRBV11-2 and TRBJ2-1, reads EAGVAQSPRYKIIEKRQSVAFWCNPISGHATLYWYQQILGQGPKLLIQFQNNGVVDDSQLPKDRFSAERLKGVDSTLKIQPAKLEDSAVYLCASSLGGGQFFGPGTRLTVL.

The gene calls are TRBV2 and TRBJ1-2; 7 bases are shared with TRBD1. With V trimmed by 6 bases and J by 8 bases, 9 bases remained unmatched. CDR1 and CDR2 from the germline V gene are SNHLY and FYNNEI. The CDR3 loop spans 13 amino acids. CDR3 sequence reads: CASRGTGAEGYTF. The CDR3, as DNA: TGTGCCAGCAGGGGAACAGGGGCAGAGGGCTACACCTTC.

The chain employs TRBV6-6 and TRBJ1-3; D might be TRBD1 (5 bases). This CDR3 has 14 residues. V lost 8 bases and J 0 bases, leaving 11 bases between the germline ends. Germline V CDR1 and CDR2: MNHNY, SVGAGI (reference sequence). CDR3 sequence: CASSAGNSGNTIYF. DNA for the CDR3: TGTGCCAGCTCCGCAGGGAACTCTGGAAACACCATATATTTT.

V gene TRBV11-2 combines with J gene TRBJ2-3, with 8 bases that match TRBD2. This CDR3 has 17 amino acids. V dropped 1 base and J dropped 7; count of bases not matched to a gene: 13. The germline gives CDR1 SGHAT, CDR2 FQNNGV. The CDR3 loop is CASSLVASSGPPNTQYF. DNA of the CDR3: TGTGCCAGCAGCTTAGTCGCCTCTAGCGGGCCGCCAAATACGCAGTATTTT.

The chain carries TRBV28 and TRBJ2-7; 14 bases map to TRBD2. Per the germline V gene, CDR1 is MDHEN and CDR2 is SYDVKM. This CDR3 region has 17 residues. The V segment lost 3 bases and the J segment 4 bases; nucleotides outside the gene matches: 8. CDR3 region: CASSLPGTSGSRYEQYF. DNA for the CDR3: TGTGCCAGCAGTTTGCCCGGGACTAGCGGGAGTCGTTACGAGCAGTACTTC. The whole variable domain, remainder taken from reference TRBV28 and TRBJ2-7, is DVKVTQSSRYLVKRTGEKVFLECVQDMDHENMFWYRQDPGLGLRLIYFSYDVKMKEKGDIPEGYSVSREKKERFSLILESASTNQTSMYLCASSLPGTSGSRYEQYFGPGTRLTVT.

The CDR3 sequence: CASSYSTAPLHF. The CDR3 region has the DNA TGTGCCAGCAGCTACTCCACGGCACCCCTCCACTTT. V and J are TRBV28 and TRBJ1-6, with D unclear. The germline V gene has CDR1 MDHEN and CDR2 SYDVKM. This CDR3 is 12 amino acids long. V was cut by 6 bases and J by 11 bases, with 11 bases left in between.

The J gene is TRBJ2-4, the V gene TRBV6-6; D is perhaps TRBD1 (6 bases). V gave up 4 bases and J gave up 8 bases, with 12 bases separating them. Per the germline V gene, CDR1 is MNHNY and CDR2 is SVGAGI (reference sequence). CDR3 length: 13 amino acids. The CDR3 here is CASSWVGADIQYF. In DNA, the CDR3 is TGTGCCAGCAGTTGGGTGGGGGCTGACATTCAGTACTTC.

The chain carries TRBV2 and TRBJ2-2; possibly TRBD1 for D (5 bases). Germline V CDR1 and CDR2: SNHLY, FYNNEI. Trimming took off 3 bases at V and 3 bases at J, with 11 bases between the two ends. The CDR3 has 15 amino acids. CDR3 sequence reads: CASSDWTPDTGELFF. DNA of the CDR3: TGTGCCAGCAGTGATTGGACACCCGACACCGGGGAGCTGTTTTTT.

The chain couples TRBV29-1 to TRBJ2-3, with 9 nucleotides matching TRBD2. The V and J ends lost 6 bases and 3 bases, in that order; junction bases with no gene match: 7. Germline V gene sequence: CDR1 SQVTM, CDR2 ANQGSEA. CDR3 length equals 14 residues. The CDR3 loop is CSVDAGGPTDTQYF. As DNA, the CDR3 is TGCAGCGTGGATGCGGGAGGGCCGACAGATACGCAGTATTTT.

CDR3 sequence reads: CASSARDNGPQHF. The CDR3 nucleotides read TGTGCCAGCAGTGCCAGGGACAATGGGCCCCAGCATTTT. This chain joins TRBV2 and TRBJ1-5, with a weak D call TRBD1 (6 bases). The CDR3 loop spans 13 amino acids. CDR1 and CDR2 from the germline V gene are SNHLY and FYNNEI. Trimming removed 4 bases from V and 9 bases from J, with 13 bases in between.

This rearrangement joins TRBV20-1 to TRBJ2-7, with a possible D match to TRBD2 (6 bases). The germline V gene has CDR1 DFQATT and CDR2 SNEGSKA (reference sequence). CDR3 size: 14 residues. V was clipped by 3 bases and J by 6 bases, with 18 bases between them. This CDR3 is CSASSGVTRREQYF. CDR3 bases: TGCAGTGCTAGTTCGGGGGTAACTAGACGCGAGCAGTACTTC.

This clone showed up just once. The genes are TRBV3-1 (or the pseudogene TRBV3-2) and TRBJ2-7; weak D call: TRBD2 (6 bases). Germline CDR1 reads LGHDT; CDR2 reads YNNKEL (reference sequence). The length of the CDR3 is 13 residues. Deletions cut 3 bases from V and 4 bases from J, with 10 bases between. CDR3 residues: CASSQHGTYEQYF. CDR3 DNA sequence: TGTGCCAGCAGCCAGCATGGGACTTACGAGCAGTACTTC.

The CDR3 nucleotides read TGTGCCAGCAGCGACGGGGGGGACAATGAGCAGTTCTTC. Translation: CASSDGGDNEQFF. The gene calls are TRBV9 and TRBJ2-1; 8 positions agree with TRBD2. The CDR3 is 13 amino acids. V dropped 3 bases and J dropped 5; count of bases not matched to a gene: 1. Germline V gene lookup returns CDR1 SGDLS and CDR2 YYNGEE.

This chain links TRBV4-3 with TRBJ2-1; D possibly corresponds to TRBD1 (5 bases). Germline V gene data show CDR1 as LGHNA and CDR2 as YSLEER. The CDR3 length is 12 residues. Deletions cut 5 bases from V and 11 bases from J, with 13 bases between. Here the CDR3 reads CASSSQGLQQFF. As DNA, the CDR3 is TGCGCCAGCAGCTCGCAGGGCCTCCAGCAGTTCTTC.